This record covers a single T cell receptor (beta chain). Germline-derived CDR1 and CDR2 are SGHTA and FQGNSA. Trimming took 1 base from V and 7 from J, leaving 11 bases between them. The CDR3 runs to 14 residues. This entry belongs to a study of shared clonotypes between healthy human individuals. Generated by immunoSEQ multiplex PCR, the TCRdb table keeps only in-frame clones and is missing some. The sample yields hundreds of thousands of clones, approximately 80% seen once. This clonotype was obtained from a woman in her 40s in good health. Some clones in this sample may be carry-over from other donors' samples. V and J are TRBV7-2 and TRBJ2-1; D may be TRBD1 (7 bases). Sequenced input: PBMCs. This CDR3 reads CASSLETGRNEQFF. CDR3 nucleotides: TGTGCCAGCAGCTTAGAGACAGGGAGGAATGAGCAGTTCTTC.